Included here is one T cell receptor (beta chain) sequence, with context. As yet, its antigen is unknown. These data come from a study of cytomegalovirus exposure and HLA in healthy donors. The study, taken as a whole, reports: The investigators catalogued 150 to 200 TCR beta chains as cytomegalovirus-associated.

Though probably carrying unrecorded immune exposures, donors were nominally healthy at sampling. In the PCR, 60 Vbeta and 13 Jbeta primers were used. Assay used: immunoSEQ multiplex PCR; TCRdb lists only in-frame clones, some missing. The sample lists about 200,000 clones, over 9.5% occurring once. Sequencing was carried out using PBMCs. The source of this sequence is a man aged 45-65 years in good health and CMV-seropositive.

The CDR3 protein is CASKGGINTEAFF. The CDR3 DNA reads TGTGCCAGCAAAGGAGGAATCAACACTGAAGCTTTCTTT. V gene TRBV28 combines with J gene TRBJ1-1; D is undetermined. Germline values: CDR1 MDHEN, CDR2 SYDVKM. V lost 7 bases and J lost 2, with 11 bases in between. The CDR3 is 13 residues long. Full variable domain (outside the CDR3, taken from reference TRBV28 and TRBJ1-1): DVKVTQSSRYLVKRTGEKVFLECVQDMDHENMFWYRQDPGLGLRLIYFSYDVKMKEKGDIPEGYSVSREKKERFSLILESASTNQTSMYLCASKGGINTEAFFGQGTRLTVV.